Included here is one T cell receptor (beta chain) sequence, with context. This sample was taken from a study of blood T cell repertoires in COVID-19. The wider study: T cells, B-cell-depleted T cells, or PBMCs supplied cDNA or gDNA.

Germline-derived CDR1 and CDR2 are SGHAT and FQNNGV. CDR3 length equals 12 residues. Trimming pared 2 bases from V and 3 bases from J, leaving 5 bases between. Measured with immunoSEQ multiplex PCR; TCRdb has only the in-frame clones, and not every one. The sample shows fewer than 400,000 clones, roughly 90% of them seen only once. The specimen was PBMCs or T cells enriched from blood (not recorded which). The TCR was taken from a woman in her 30s who had recovered from COVID-19. This chain uses TRBV11-2 with TRBJ2-7; no clear D. CDR3 protein: CASSLTSYEQYF. In DNA form, the CDR3 reads TGTGCCAGCAGCTTAACCAGCTACGAGCAGTACTTC.